What follows are 9 T cell receptor beta chains derived from one specimen sequenced in a study of T cell changes during pregnancy in multiple sclerosis. Libraries were prepared by immunoSEQ multiplex PCR; TCRdb keeps only in-frame clonotypes and omits some of them. The sample has 70,000 to 95,000 clones; 94% are singletons. This sample comprised peripheral blood, obtained after pregnancy. These receptors all come from a female donor in good health, enrolled as a control in a pregnancy study.

The genes are TRBV5-1 and TRBJ2-1; 11 bases fit TRBD2. The CDR3 sequence is 14 residues long. Germline CDR1 reads SGHRS; CDR2 reads YFSETQ. Trimming at V came to 0 bases and at J to 7 bases, leaving 0 bases not matched to a gene. DNA of the CDR3: TGCGCCAGCAGCTTGGGGACTAGCGGGAATGAGCAGTTCTTC. This gives the protein CASSLGTSGNEQFF. Full variable domain (rest looked up from reference TRBV5-1 and TRBJ2-1): KAGVTQTPRYLIKTRGQQVTLSCSPISGHRSVSWYQQTPGQGLQFLFEYFSETQRNKGNFPGRFSGRQFSNSRSEMNVSTLELGDSALYLCASSLGTSGNEQFFGPGTRLTVL.

The chain couples TRBV7-8 to TRBJ2-1; 9 bases are a match to TRBD2. This CDR3 comprises 15 residues. V was clipped by 2 bases and J by 7 bases; unmatched bases: 6. Germline CDR1 and CDR2: SGHVS and FQNEAQ. CDR3 sequence reads: CASSLYPGLANEQFF. The CDR3 bases are TGTGCCAGCAGCTTATATCCGGGACTAGCTAATGAGCAGTTCTTC.

V usage is TRBV18 and J usage is TRBJ1-2; weak D call: TRBD1 (5 bases). This CDR3 region has 13 residues. V was pared by 3 bases and J by 6 bases, with 11 bases between. Germline V lookup: CDR1 KGHSH, CDR2 LQKENI. The CDR3 reads CASSPDRINGYTF. The CDR3 bases are TGTGCCAGCTCACCCGACAGAATTAATGGCTACACCTTC.

The CDR3 nucleotides read TGCAGCGGGGGGACAGGGCCGGCCGGGGAGCTGTTTTTT. As protein: CSGGTGPAGELFF. The chain uses TRBV29-1 and TRBJ2-2, with TRBD1 matching over 9 bases. Per the germline V gene, CDR1 is SQVTM and CDR2 is ANQGSEA. This CDR3 region has 13 residues. Germline trimming cut 7 bases from V and 6 bases from J; bases unmatched to any gene: 6.

The V call is TRBV9, the J call TRBJ2-1; 7 bases line up with TRBD1. J was trimmed by 2 bases and V by 0 bases; bases with no gene match: 2. CDR3 length: 15 amino acids. Per germline, CDR1 SGDLS and CDR2 YYNGEE. As DNA, the CDR3 is TGTGCCAGCAGCGTAGAGGGACAGCCCTACAATGAGCAGTTCTTC. Its protein product is CASSVEGQPYNEQFF.

V gene TRBV28 combines with J gene TRBJ1-2; 12 bases align to TRBD1. V lost 5 bases, J lost 8 bases, and 6 bases stayed unmatched. This CDR3 has 14 amino acids. Germline V gene data show CDR1 as MDHEN and CDR2 as SYDVKM. The DNA of the CDR3 is TGTGCCAGCAGTCTGGGACAGGGGGCAAGGGGCTACACCTTC. Amino acids: CASSLGQGARGYTF.

This chain connects TRBV4-1 to TRBJ1-1; D is possibly TRBD1 (6 bases). V was trimmed by 1 base and J by 7 bases, leaving 16 bases between them. Germline V gene data show CDR1 as MGHRA and CDR2 as YSYEKL. The CDR3 covers 15 residues. The CDR3 DNA reads as TGCGCCAGCAGCCAAGCCTATCAGGGGTTGGATGAAGCTTTCTTT. Translating gives CASSQAYQGLDEAFF.

The rearrangement uses TRBV5-4 and TRBJ2-5, with 12 positions matching TRBD2. The CDR3 is 16 residues long. V gave up 4 bases and J gave up 5 bases; unmatched junction bases: 9. The V gene's germline CDR1 is SGHNT and CDR2 YYREEE (reference sequence). Here the CDR3 reads CASSPRPTSGGETQYF. CDR3 bases: TGTGCCAGCAGCCCAAGACCGACTAGCGGGGGCGAGACCCAGTACTTC.

The chain recombines TRBV6-6 with TRBJ2-2, with D perhaps TRBD2 (6 bases). This CDR3 region has 16 residues. CDR1 MNHNY and CDR2 SVGAGI come from the germline V gene (reference sequence). V was trimmed by 2 bases and J by 7 bases, leaving 17 bases between them. The CDR3 protein is CASSYPVGEVRGELFF. CDR3 DNA sequence: TGTGCCAGCAGTTACCCGGTTGGGGAGGTCCGCGGGGAGCTGTTTTTT.